This TCR beta chain was observed in a study of cytomegalovirus exposure and HLA in healthy donors. The study, taken as a whole, reports: The study labeled under 200 TCR beta chains cytomegalovirus-associated.

With regard to this clone: Antigen unknown.

Produced via immunoSEQ multiplex PCR; TCRdb's table is partial and in-frame only. The sample shows more than 80,000 clones, roughly nine tenths of them seen only once. The trim removed 8 bases at V and 1 base at J, leaving 5 bases unmatched. Germline CDR1 is ENHRY and CDR2 is SYGVKD. This CDR3 has 14 residues. Sequencing input: PBMCs. The chain combines TRBV10-3 with TRBJ1-2; 9 nucleotides line up with TRBD1. The receptor was derived from a woman aged 18-29 years in good health and CMV-seropositive. This CDR3 reads CAIRRDRDNYGYTF. The CDR3 DNA reads as TGTGCCATCCGTCGGGACAGGGATAACTATGGCTACACCTTC.